The 28 T cell receptor beta chains below come from one sample, sequenced in a study of CD8+ T cells in alopecia areata. After isolation, RNA underwent reverse transcription to generate cDNA as the sequencing template. Measured with immunoSEQ multiplex PCR; TCRdb has only the in-frame clones, and not every one. The profile shows some 160,000 clones, less than 65% of them singletons. Sequencing input: CD8+ T cells sorted from blood. Receptors were obtained from a human donor in good health.

This clone appeared a few times. For the CDR3, the DNA is TGTGCCTGGAGTGTAGGCAGGTACAATGAGCAGTTCTTC. Translated, it gives CAWSVGRYNEQFF. The chain combines TRBV30 with TRBJ2-1; D remains unclear. The V and J ends lost 0 bases and 4 bases respectively, with 7 bases between them. The germline V gene has CDR1 GTSNPN and CDR2 SVGIG (reference sequence). The CDR3 sequence is 13 residues long.

The rearrangement links TRBV14 to TRBJ2-1, with TRBD2 identical over 14 bases. The CDR3 spans 21 residues. Trimming took 3 bases from V and 0 from J; bases not matched to a gene: 13. Per the germline V gene, CDR1 is SGHDN and CDR2 is FVKESK. CDR3 in amino acids: CASSHDPTGTSGGSSYNEQFF. The CDR3, as DNA: TGTGCCAGCAGCCATGACCCTACCGGGACTAGCGGGGGTAGCTCCTACAATGAGCAGTTCTTC.

The chain joins TRBV29-1 to TRBJ2-7, with a weak D call TRBD2 (6 bases). V lost 5 bases and J 3 bases, leaving 17 bases between the germline ends. Germline CDR1 reads SQVTM; CDR2 reads ANQGSEA. The CDR3 length is 14 residues. The CDR3 DNA reads as TGCAGCGTTTCCGAGGACGGAGGGATCTACGAGCAGTACTTC. Its translation: CSVSEDGGIYEQYF.

The chain joins TRBV4-2 to TRBJ1-2; tentatively, D is TRBD1 (5 bases). The CDR3 has 15 residues. Germline lookup yields CDR1 LGHNA and CDR2 YNFKEQ. Trimming took off 0 bases at V and 4 bases at J, with 12 bases between the two ends. The CDR3 reads CASSQEYGAGYGYTF. The CDR3 region has the DNA TGTGCCAGCAGCCAAGAGTACGGGGCGGGCTATGGCTACACCTTC.

The chain recombines TRBV27 with TRBJ2-1; D perhaps matches TRBD2 (5 bases). The V and J ends lost 8 bases and 4 bases respectively, with 12 bases between them. Per germline, CDR1 MNHEY and CDR2 SMNVEV (reference sequence). This CDR3 comprises 13 residues. The CDR3 coding sequence is TGTGCCAGCCCCGTTCGAGGGTACAATGAGCAGTTCTTC. Encoded protein: CASPVRGYNEQFF.

CDR3 sequence: CAISDGQGLNTEAFF. CDR3 nucleotides: TGTGCCATCAGTGACGGGCAGGGTCTGAACACTGAAGCTTTCTTT. The V call is TRBV10-3, the J call TRBJ1-1; tentatively, D is TRBD1 (5 bases). Germline V gene sequence: CDR1 ENHRY, CDR2 SYGVKD. The ends were cut back, 3 bases at V and 0 bases at J, with 11 bases in the middle. CDR3 length equals 15 residues.

Notes on this clone: The junction and the germline gene differ at one end; a read error may be behind it. The chain couples TRBV2 to TRBJ2-7; 9 nucleotides align to TRBD1. This CDR3 region has 13 residues. In germline, CDR1 is SNHLY, CDR2 FYNNEI. The DNA of the CDR3 is TGTGCCGGCAGGTACAGGGGGCGGGACGAGCAGTACTTC. Translated: CAGRYRGRDEQYF.

This clone has only one observation. The chain recombines TRBV29-1 with TRBJ1-2; a weak D match, TRBD1 (5 bases). Germline V gives CDR1 SQVTM, CDR2 ANQGSEA. The V and J ends lost 1 base and 6 bases respectively, with 9 bases between them. This CDR3 has 12 amino acids. CDR3 in DNA: TGCAGCGTTGAAGGGCAGGGCGATGGCTACACCTTC. This sequence encodes CSVEGQGDGYTF.

The chain employs TRBV9 and TRBJ2-1, with TRBD2 identical over 10 bases. There are 15 residues in the CDR3. V shed 4 bases and J 9 bases; nucleotides not matched to a gene: 10. Germline V gives CDR1 SGDLS, CDR2 YYNGEE. The CDR3 region is CASSLGLAGVGEQFF. The CDR3 nucleotides read TGTGCCAGCAGCCTGGGCCTAGCGGGAGTGGGTGAGCAGTTCTTC. The complete variable domain, with remaining parts taken from reference TRBV9 and TRBJ2-1, reads DSGVTQTPKHLITATGQRVTLRCSPRSGDLSVYWYQQSLDQGLQFLIQYYNGEERAKGNILERFSAQQFPDLHSELNLSSLELGDSALYFCASSLGLAGVGEQFFGPGTRLTVL.

The rearrangement links TRBV5-4 to TRBJ1-5; D is unresolved. Germline V gene lookup returns CDR1 SGHNT and CDR2 YYREEE (reference sequence). This CDR3 contains 13 residues. The V gene lost 2 bases and the J gene lost 7 bases, with 10 bases spanning the gap. The CDR3 DNA follows: TGTGCCAGCAGCTTAGGACCCAGCCAGCCCCAGCATTTT. Its translation: CASSLGPSQPQHF.

This clone came up a few times. CDR3 in DNA: TGCGCCAGCAGTCAATCGCTCCGGGCCGCGAACACCGGGGAGCTGTTTTTT. This translates into CASSQSLRAANTGELFF. This chain connects TRBV23-1 to TRBJ2-2; no reliable D call. TRBV23-1 is an ORF for which the function is uncertain. The germline V and J ends were trimmed by 0 bases and 0 bases, with 11 bases remaining between them. The CDR3 is 17 residues long.

This chain uses TRBV11-2 with TRBJ2-3, with a weak D call TRBD1 (6 bases). Looked up from germline, CDR1 is SGHAT and CDR2 is FQNNGV. V was pared by 4 bases and J by 6 bases, with 23 bases between. This CDR3 contains 17 residues. CDR3 nucleotides: TGTGCCAGCAGCTCATACCCTAGGGGGAGTGATGTTGATACGCAGTATTTT. Its translation: CASSSYPRGSDVDTQYF.

V gene TRBV5-1 combines with J gene TRBJ2-7; D is undetermined. The CDR3 is made up of 14 amino acids. CDR1 and CDR2 (germline): SGHRS, YFSETQ. The V gene lost 5 bases and the J gene lost 2 bases, with 14 bases spanning the gap. The CDR3 bases are TGCGCCAGCAGAACGCCCGGGCCCCCCTACGAGCAGTACTTC. It is translated as CASRTPGPPYEQYF.

This clone was found a few times. The CDR3 DNA reads as TGCAGCGTCGGAGGACTAGCGGGAGTAAACAATGAGCAGTTCTTC. Translated, it gives CSVGGLAGVNNEQFF. This chain links TRBV29-1 with TRBJ2-1, with 13 bases lining up with TRBD2. The CDR3 extends over 15 amino acids. CDR1 SQVTM and CDR2 ANQGSEA come from the germline V gene. V was clipped by 6 bases and J by 5 bases; unmatched bases: 7.

For the CDR3, the DNA is TGTGCCAGCAGCCAAGAAAAAGGAATTAACTATGGCTACACCTTC. As protein: CASSQEKGINYGYTF. The V gene is TRBV4-2, the J gene TRBJ1-2; D gene ambiguous. This CDR3 has 15 amino acids. V lost 0 bases and J lost 1, with 9 bases in between. The germline CDR1 and CDR2 sequences are LGHNA and YNFKEQ.

This clone was detected only a few times. The rearrangement joins TRBV7-9 to TRBJ1-5; 8 positions agree with TRBD1. Trimming cost V 5 bases and J 9 bases; bases outside gene matches: 6. This CDR3 comprises 13 residues. CDR1 and CDR2 (germline): SEHNR, FQNEAQ (reference sequence). The CDR3 sequence is CASSRAGGRPQHF. The CDR3, as DNA: TGTGCCAGCAGCCGCGCAGGGGGCAGGCCCCAGCATTTT. The full variable domain, with the rest looked up from reference TRBV7-9 and TRBJ1-5, is DTGVSQNPRHKITKRGQNVTFRCDPISEHNRLYWYRQTLGQGPEFLTYFQNEAQLEKSRLLSDRFSAERPKGSFSTLEIQRTEQGDSAMYLCASSRAGGRPQHFGDGTRLSIL.

The sample holds a few counts of this clone. This sequence joins TRBV11-1 and TRBJ2-5; a possible D gene is TRBD1 (6 bases). CDR1 SGHAT and CDR2 FQDESV come from the germline V gene (reference sequence). The CDR3 is 13 amino acids. V was shortened by 7 bases and J by 5 bases, with 14 bases between the two germline ends. In DNA form, the CDR3 reads TGTGCCAGCACTCCTCGGGGACACGAGACCCAGTACTTC. Its translation: CASTPRGHETQYF.

The rearrangement links TRBV6-1 to TRBJ2-7; the match to TRBD2 covers 8 bases. The junction had 14 bases not matched to a gene; V was cut back by 3 bases and J by 4 bases. Germline V gene data show CDR1 as MNHNS and CDR2 as SASEGT. The CDR3 sequence is 17 residues long. The CDR3 loop is CASSEGPGGPRGYEQYF. CDR3 nucleotide sequence: TGTGCCAGCAGTGAGGGTCCGGGAGGGCCACGAGGTTACGAGCAGTACTTC.

The chain couples TRBV29-1 to TRBJ2-5; D is perhaps TRBD1 (6 bases). The CDR3 has 11 residues. The ends were cut back, 8 bases at V and 5 bases at J, with 12 bases in the middle. The V gene's germline CDR1 is SQVTM and CDR2 ANQGSEA. CDR3 sequence (DNA): TGCAGCTCCGCGCAGGGGGAGACCCAGTACTTC. Residues: CSSAQGETQYF.

This clone is a singleton in its sample. This sequence joins TRBV7-9 and TRBJ1-5, with no clear D. With 1 base removed from V and 9 bases from J, the gap between germline ends came to 7 bases. The germline V gene encodes CDR1 SEHNR and CDR2 FQNEAQ (reference sequence). CDR3 length equals 12 residues. The CDR3 protein is CASSLEWGPQHF. CDR3 in DNA: TGTGCCAGCAGCTTAGAGTGGGGGCCCCAGCATTTT.

The table lists this clone with a few counts. The V gene is TRBV6-5, the J gene TRBJ2-2, with 9 nucleotides matching TRBD1. CDR3 size: 15 residues. CDR1 is MNHEY and CDR2 is SVGAGI in the germline V gene. V shed 8 bases, J shed 7 bases, and the junction held 11 bases outside the gene matches. CDR3 DNA: TGTGCCAGCCCAGGCGGACAGGGGCTAATCGGGGAGCTGTTTTTT. Translated: CASPGGQGLIGELFF.

V and J are TRBV27 and TRBJ2-7; D is uncertain. Germline V CDR1 and CDR2: MNHEY, SMNVEV (reference sequence). The CDR3 is made up of 14 amino acids. The V end lost 4 bases, the J end lost 1 base, and 11 bases lay between the germline ends. This CDR3 is CASSYNSRSYEQYF. The DNA for the CDR3 is TGTGCCAGCAGTTACAATTCTAGGTCCTACGAGCAGTACTTC.

This clone was seen a single time. The chain combines TRBV27 with TRBJ1-1; no definite D call. Germline CDR1 and CDR2: MNHEY and SMNVEV (reference sequence). CDR3 length: 13 residues. V lost 8 bases, J lost 5 bases, and 15 bases lay in between. The chain's CDR3 is CASASAKRTEAFF. The DNA for the CDR3 is TGTGCCAGCGCATCGGCGAAGAGGACTGAAGCTTTCTTT.

V gene TRBV6-5 combines with J gene TRBJ2-1, with D possibly being TRBD1 or TRBD2 (5 bases each). V lost 1 base, J lost 4 bases, and 11 bases lay in between. Germline values: CDR1 MNHEY, CDR2 SVGAGI. The CDR3 is 15 residues long. The CDR3 region has the DNA TGTGCCAGCAGTTACTTCAGGGACCGGTACAATGAGCAGTTCTTC. Translation gives CASSYFRDRYNEQFF.

This chain connects TRBV5-4 to TRBJ2-7, with TRBD1 matching over 8 bases. The CDR3 totals 11 residues. V dropped 6 bases and J dropped 6; count of bases not matched to a gene: 2. Germline lookup yields CDR1 SGHNT and CDR2 YYREEE (reference sequence). The CDR3 here is CASTGGAEQYF. DNA of the CDR3: TGTGCCAGCACAGGGGGCGCCGAGCAGTACTTC. Together with reference TRBV5-4 and TRBJ2-7, the CDR3 gives the full variable domain: ETGVTQSPTHLIKTRGQQVTLRCSSQSGHNTVSWYQQALGQGPQFIFQYYREEENGRGNFPPRFSGLQFPNYSSELNVNALELDDSALYLCASTGGAEQYFGPGTRLTVT.

The gene calls are TRBV11-2 and TRBJ2-5; D is uncertain. This CDR3 is 13 amino acids long. Germline V lookup: CDR1 SGHAT, CDR2 FQNNGV. Trimming stripped 1 base from V and 3 bases from J, with 6 bases between. The CDR3 sequence: CASSLGAEETQYF. In nucleotides, the CDR3 is TGTGCCAGCAGCTTAGGGGCAGAAGAGACCCAGTACTTC.

This clone has ten or more counts. The V gene is TRBV6-4, the J gene TRBJ2-2; no firm D call. Germline CDR1 MRHNA, CDR2 SNTAGT. The CDR3 contains 12 residues. Trimming took off 3 bases at V and 4 bases at J, with 3 bases between the two ends. The CDR3 DNA reads TGTGCCAGCAGTGAGGGCACCGGGGAGCTGTTTTTT. Translating gives CASSEGTGELFF.

V and J are TRBV11-2 and TRBJ2-1; no firm D call. Per germline, CDR1 SGHAT and CDR2 FQNNGV. The V gene lost 5 bases and the J gene lost 9 bases, with 11 bases spanning the gap. The CDR3 length is 12 residues. CDR3 sequence: CASSHSSIEQFF. The CDR3, as DNA: TGTGCCAGCAGCCATAGTTCAATTGAGCAGTTCTTC.